Shown below are 23 T cell receptor beta chains from a single sample sequenced in a study of CD4+ T cells in melanoma. The table came from immunoSEQ multiplex PCR; TCRdb's copy has only in-frame clones and leaves some out. The table lists 13,000 or so clones, approximately 72% of them singletons. The sample taken for sequencing was cells from a culture (not recorded whether cultured in vitro). These receptor sequences come from a human donor with melanoma.

This clone was counted only a few times. V usage is TRBV7-9 and J usage is TRBJ1-1; no firm D call. The CDR3 spans 11 residues. Per germline, CDR1 SEHNR and CDR2 FQNEAQ (reference sequence). Trimming shortened V by 11 bases and J by 1 base, and 8 bases separated the two germline ends. In DNA, the CDR3 is TGTGCCTCGATGCGGAACACTGAAGCTTTCTTT. This encodes CASMRNTEAFF.

This clone was detected a few times. This chain uses TRBV5-5 with TRBJ1-4; D is perhaps TRBD1 (5 bases). In germline, CDR1 is SGHKS, CDR2 YYEKEE (reference sequence). This CDR3 is built from 16 residues. Trimming left V 2 bases short and J 8 bases short, with 19 bases between. CDR3 sequence reads: CASSFGSGDGGEKLFF. CDR3 in DNA: TGTGCCAGCAGCTTCGGGTCGGGGGATGGGGGGGAAAAACTGTTTTTT.

This clone was detected a few times. V and J are TRBV6-1 and TRBJ1-2, with TRBD1 matching 9 bases. Germline V CDR1 and CDR2: MNHNS, SASEGT. The V segment lost 7 bases and the J segment 8 bases; nucleotides outside the gene matches: 8. This CDR3 is 13 amino acids long. CDR3 sequence (DNA): TGTGCCAGCACTTCAGACAGGGGGGGAGGCTACACCTTC. Its translation: CASTSDRGGGYTF.

This clone was picked up a small number of times. The chain has TRBV27 and TRBJ2-1; D is ambiguous. Trimming took off 7 bases at V and 3 bases at J, with 13 bases between the two ends. This CDR3 comprises 14 residues. The germline gives CDR1 MNHEY, CDR2 SMNVEV (reference sequence). DNA for the CDR3: TGTGCCAGCAAGGTGGCCCTGCTCTACAATGAGCAGTTCTTC. Translating it yields CASKVALLYNEQFF.

The chain uses TRBV29-1 and TRBJ2-7, with a weak D call TRBD1 (5 bases). The V gene lost 4 bases and the J gene lost 3 bases, with 13 bases spanning the gap. The CDR3 spans 13 residues. Germline V lookup: CDR1 SQVTM, CDR2 ANQGSEA. The CDR3 DNA reads TGCAGCGTTGGGCAGGGCGTCCTCTACGAGCAGTACTTC. It codes for CSVGQGVLYEQYF.

The chain recombines TRBV6-1 with TRBJ2-4; 7 positions match TRBD1. V lost 0 bases, J lost 8 bases, and 4 bases stayed unmatched. The germline V gene encodes CDR1 MNHNS and CDR2 SASEGT. The CDR3 covers 14 residues. DNA for the CDR3: TGTGCCAGCAGTGAAGCAGGGGGCCCAGACATTCAGTACTTC. Protein sequence: CASSEAGGPDIQYF.

This chain connects TRBV28 to TRBJ2-5; D may be TRBD1 (6 bases). Germline CDR1 and CDR2: MDHEN and SYDVKM. Between the trimmed V and J ends, which lost 4 bases and 5 bases, there was a span of 14 bases. The CDR3 runs to 14 residues. DNA for the CDR3: TGTGCCAGCAGTTGGATACAGGGCGGGGAGACCCAGTACTTC. It translates to CASSWIQGGETQYF.

This clone has only a few counts. The J gene is TRBJ1-2, the V gene TRBV7-2, with no clear D. Trimming took off 1 base at V and 9 bases at J, with 9 bases between the two ends. The CDR3 totals 12 residues. CDR1 SGHTA and CDR2 FQGNSA come from the germline V gene. The CDR3 sequence: CASSLVGESYTF. CDR3 sequence (DNA): TGTGCCAGCAGCTTAGTCGGGGAGAGCTACACCTTC.

This chain links TRBV5-5 with TRBJ1-2; D ambiguous. There are 11 residues in the CDR3. CDR1 is SGHKS and CDR2 is YYEKEE in the germline V gene (reference sequence). The V end was cut by 2 bases, the J end by 3 bases, with 2 bases between. The CDR3 DNA reads TGTGCCAGCAGCTTCTACTATGGCTACACCTTC. Its translation is CASSFYYGYTF.

In this sample, this clone turned up a few times. The chain carries TRBV6-6 and TRBJ2-2; D gene ambiguous. Trimming stripped 9 bases from V and 3 bases from J, with 11 bases between. This CDR3 spans 13 amino acids. CDR1 and CDR2 (germline): MNHNY, SVGAGI (reference sequence). The CDR3 nucleotides read TGTGCCAGTTCAACTCCGGACACCGGGGAGCTGTTTTTT. This codes for CASSTPDTGELFF.

This chain connects TRBV11-1 to TRBJ2-7, with D maybe TRBD2 (5 bases). Germline CDR1 and CDR2: SGHAT and FQDESV (reference sequence). CDR3 length: 14 residues. The germline V and J ends were trimmed by 5 bases and 2 bases, with 13 bases remaining between them. DNA for the CDR3: TGTGCCAGCAGCCGGAGGCGACCACCCTACGAGCAGTACTTC. Its protein is CASSRRRPPYEQYF.

The V gene is TRBV6-1, the J gene TRBJ2-7, with TRBD1 identical over 9 bases. Unmatched junction bases numbered 8, after V lost 3 bases and J lost 2 bases. The germline gives CDR1 MNHNS, CDR2 SASEGT. The CDR3 loop spans 16 amino acids. The CDR3, as DNA: TGTGCCAGCAGTGACCGCGGACAGGGGTTCACCTACGAGCAGTACTTC. It yields the protein CASSDRGQGFTYEQYF.

The V and J genes are TRBV2 and TRBJ1-5; 7 bases fit TRBD1. This CDR3 region has 14 residues. Trimming took 4 bases from V and 4 from J; bases not matched to a gene: 4. CDR1 and CDR2 from the germline V gene are SNHLY and FYNNEI. Here the CDR3 DNA reads TGTGCCAGCAGTGCGGACAGGCTTAATCAGCCCCAGCATTTT. As protein: CASSADRLNQPQHF.

The V call is TRBV6-1, the J call TRBJ1-5; D is unresolved. This CDR3 has 16 amino acids. Germline lookup yields CDR1 MNHNS and CDR2 SASEGT. The ends were cut back, 3 bases at V and 0 bases at J, with 12 bases in the middle. CDR3 sequence: CASSDWGFYSNQPQHF. In DNA, the CDR3 is TGTGCCAGCAGTGATTGGGGATTCTATAGCAATCAGCCCCAGCATTTT.

The CDR3 spells CASSEGDRGSTEAFF. The CDR3 nucleotides are TGTGCCAGCAGTGAAGGGGACAGGGGTAGCACTGAAGCTTTCTTT. V is TRBV6-1 and J is TRBJ1-1, with 10 bases fitting TRBD1. Trimming removed 1 base from V and 4 bases from J; junction bases left unmatched: 3. Germline V gene sequence: CDR1 MNHNS, CDR2 SASEGT. There are 15 residues in the CDR3.

V usage is TRBV5-1 and J usage is TRBJ2-3; 11 bases are a match to TRBD2. J was trimmed by 5 bases and V by 3 bases; bases with no gene match: 14. The length of the CDR3 is 18 residues. Germline CDR1 and CDR2: SGHRS and YFSETQ. The CDR3: CASSSGFLAGGHGDTQYF. The CDR3 nucleotides are TGCGCCAGCAGCTCCGGATTCTTAGCGGGGGGGCATGGAGATACGCAGTATTTT. Filled out from reference TRBV5-1 and TRBJ2-3, the complete variable domain reads KAGVTQTPRYLIKTRGQQVTLSCSPISGHRSVSWYQQTPGQGLQFLFEYFSETQRNKGNFPGRFSGRQFSNSRSEMNVSTLELGDSALYLCASSSGFLAGGHGDTQYFGPGTRLTVL.

This clone was picked up one time. The chain has TRBV5-4 and TRBJ2-2; TRBD2 might be the D (5 bases). The germline V gene encodes CDR1 SGHNT and CDR2 YYREEE (reference sequence). The CDR3 is made up of 14 amino acids. With 4 bases removed from V and 5 bases from J, the gap between germline ends came to 12 bases. The CDR3 sequence: CASSPEPGTGELFF. CDR3 in DNA: TGTGCCAGCAGCCCCGAACCGGGGACCGGGGAGCTGTTTTTT.

The chain carries TRBV18 and TRBJ2-6; D unresolved. Germline CDR1 is KGHSH and CDR2 is LQKENI. Trimming took off 3 bases at V and 0 bases at J, with 9 bases between the two ends. This CDR3 is built from 16 residues. The CDR3 reads CASSPIGISGANVLTF. CDR3 in DNA: TGTGCCAGCTCACCGATAGGGATCTCTGGGGCCAACGTCCTGACTTTC.

The chain links TRBV19 to TRBJ1-5; no clear D. The V gene's germline CDR1 is LNHDA and CDR2 SQIVND (reference sequence). This CDR3 has 13 amino acids. V was trimmed by 10 bases and J by 3 bases, leaving 13 bases between them. The CDR3 DNA reads as TGTGCCACCTATCACAGCTACAATCAGCCCCAGCATTTT. This sequence encodes CATYHSYNQPQHF. The full variable domain, with the rest looked up from reference TRBV19 and TRBJ1-5, is DGGITQSPKYLFRKEGQNVTLSCEQNLNHDAMYWYRQDPGQGLRLIYYSQIVNDFQKGDIAEGYSVSREKKESFPLTVTSAQKNPTAFYLCATYHSYNQPQHFGDGTRLSIL.

The V call is TRBV5-1, the J call TRBJ2-1; TRBD2 matches 10 bases. This CDR3 has 16 residues. Trimming took 4 bases from V and 4 from J; bases not matched to a gene: 8. Per germline, CDR1 SGHRS and CDR2 YFSETQ. The CDR3: CASSPSSGGSYNEQFF. For the CDR3, the DNA is TGCGCCAGCAGCCCCTCTAGCGGGGGAAGTTACAATGAGCAGTTCTTC.

V is TRBV2 and J is TRBJ1-2; D is ambiguous. Germline lookup yields CDR1 SNHLY and CDR2 FYNNEI. This CDR3 is 13 amino acids long. The V end lost 4 bases, the J end lost 4 bases, and 10 bases lay between the germline ends. DNA of the CDR3: TGTGCCAGCAGTGGTGAGGTTTCCTATGGCTACACCTTC. Its translation is CASSGEVSYGYTF.

In its sample, this clone was seen a few times. The chain has TRBV7-3 and TRBJ2-7, with 14 bases lining up with TRBD2. The J segment lost 11 bases and the V segment lost 5 bases, leaving 5 bases of the junction unmatched. Germline CDR1 reads SGHTA; CDR2 reads FQGTGA. The CDR3 runs 13 residues. The CDR3 loop reads CASSPGLAGDKYF. In DNA form, the CDR3 reads TGTGCCAGCAGCCCGGGACTAGCGGGGGATAAGTACTTC.

J is TRBJ1-2 and V is TRBV6-5, with 8 nucleotides matching TRBD1. This CDR3 is 16 amino acids long. The V gene's germline CDR1 is MNHEY and CDR2 SVGAGI. Losses at the gene ends were 4 bases for V and 6 bases for J; bases not matched to a gene: 13. CDR3 region: CASSSRTGQDSDGYTF. The CDR3 nucleotides are TGTGCCAGCAGTTCCAGGACAGGGCAAGATTCGGATGGCTACACCTTC.